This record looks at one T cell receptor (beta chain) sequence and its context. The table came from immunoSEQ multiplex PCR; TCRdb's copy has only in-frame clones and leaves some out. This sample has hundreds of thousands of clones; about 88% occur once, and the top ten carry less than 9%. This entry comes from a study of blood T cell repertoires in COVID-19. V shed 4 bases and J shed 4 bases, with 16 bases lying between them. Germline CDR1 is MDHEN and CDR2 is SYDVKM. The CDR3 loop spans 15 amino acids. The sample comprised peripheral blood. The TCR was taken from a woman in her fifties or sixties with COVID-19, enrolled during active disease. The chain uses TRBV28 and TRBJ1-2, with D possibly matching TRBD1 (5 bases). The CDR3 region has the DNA TGTGCCAGCAGTTCACCGGTGGGGGAGGCCTATGGCTACACCTTC. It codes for CASSSPVGEAYGYTF.